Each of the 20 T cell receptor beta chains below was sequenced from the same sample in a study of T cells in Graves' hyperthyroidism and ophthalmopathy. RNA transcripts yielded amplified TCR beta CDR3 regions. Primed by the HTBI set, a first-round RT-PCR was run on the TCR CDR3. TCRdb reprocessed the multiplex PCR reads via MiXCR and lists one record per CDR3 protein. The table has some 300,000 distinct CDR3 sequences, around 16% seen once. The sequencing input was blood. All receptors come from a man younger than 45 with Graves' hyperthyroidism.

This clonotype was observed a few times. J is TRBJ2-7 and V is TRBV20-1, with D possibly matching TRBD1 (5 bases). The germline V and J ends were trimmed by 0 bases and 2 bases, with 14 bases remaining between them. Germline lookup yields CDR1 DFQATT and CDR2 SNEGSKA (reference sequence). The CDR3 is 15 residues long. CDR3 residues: CSARDLRTTAYEQYF. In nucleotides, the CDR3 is TGCAGTGCTAGAGATCTCCGGACAACCGCCTACGAGCAGTACTTC.

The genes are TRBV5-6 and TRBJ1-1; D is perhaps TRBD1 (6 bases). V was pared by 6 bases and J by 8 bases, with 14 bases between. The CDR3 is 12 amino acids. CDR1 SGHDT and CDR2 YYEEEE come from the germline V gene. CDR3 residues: CASKTGALEAFF. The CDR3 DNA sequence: TGTGCCAGCAAAACGGGGGCTCTCGAAGCTTTCTTT.

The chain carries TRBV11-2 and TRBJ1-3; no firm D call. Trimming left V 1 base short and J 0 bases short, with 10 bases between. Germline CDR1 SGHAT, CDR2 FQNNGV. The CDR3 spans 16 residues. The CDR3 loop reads CASSLADRSSGNTIYF. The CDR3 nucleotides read TGTGCCAGCAGCTTAGCTGACCGAAGCTCTGGAAACACCATATATTTT.

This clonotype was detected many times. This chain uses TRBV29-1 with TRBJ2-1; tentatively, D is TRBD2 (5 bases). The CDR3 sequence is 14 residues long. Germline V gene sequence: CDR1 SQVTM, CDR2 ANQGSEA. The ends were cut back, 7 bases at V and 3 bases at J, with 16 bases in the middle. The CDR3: CSASGGGDYNEQFF. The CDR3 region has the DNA TGCAGCGCTTCCGGAGGTGGGGACTACAATGAGCAGTTCTTC.

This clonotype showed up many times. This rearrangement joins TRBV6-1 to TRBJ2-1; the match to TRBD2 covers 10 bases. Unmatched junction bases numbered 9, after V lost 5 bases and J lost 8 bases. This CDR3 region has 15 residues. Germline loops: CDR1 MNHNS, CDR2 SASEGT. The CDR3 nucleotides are TGTGCCAGCAGTTCTTCCGCCGGGACTAGCGATGAGCAGTTCTTC. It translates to CASSSSAGTSDEQFF.

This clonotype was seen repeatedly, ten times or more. CDR3 nucleotides: TGTGCCAGCAGCGGGGGACTAGCGGGAACGGGGATAGGGGATACGCAGTATTTT. Translated: CASSGGLAGTGIGDTQYF. The rearrangement links TRBV9 to TRBJ2-3; the match to TRBD2 covers 13 bases. Germline values: CDR1 SGDLS, CDR2 YYNGEE. The CDR3 covers 18 residues. The junction had 13 bases not matched to a gene; V was cut back by 3 bases and J by 6 bases.

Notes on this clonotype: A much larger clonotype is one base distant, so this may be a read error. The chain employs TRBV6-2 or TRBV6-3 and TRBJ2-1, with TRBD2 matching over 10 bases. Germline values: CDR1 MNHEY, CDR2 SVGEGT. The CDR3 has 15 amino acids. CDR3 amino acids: CASSHSGLAGDEQFF. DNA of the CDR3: TGTGCCAGCAGTCACTCGGGGCTAGCGGGAGATGAGCAGTTCTTC.

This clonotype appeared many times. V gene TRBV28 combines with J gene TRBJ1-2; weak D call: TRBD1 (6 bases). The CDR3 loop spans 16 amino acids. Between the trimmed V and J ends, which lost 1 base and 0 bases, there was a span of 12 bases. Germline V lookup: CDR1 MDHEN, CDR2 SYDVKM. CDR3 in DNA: TGTGCCAGCAGTTTATCTGGGGGGGGCGCTAACTATGGCTACACCTTC. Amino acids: CASSLSGGGANYGYTF.

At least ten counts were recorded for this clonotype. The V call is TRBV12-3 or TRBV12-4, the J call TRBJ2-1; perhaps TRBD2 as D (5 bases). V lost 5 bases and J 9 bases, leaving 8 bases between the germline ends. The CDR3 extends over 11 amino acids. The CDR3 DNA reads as TGTGCCAGCAGTCCTGAGGGTGAGCAGTTCTTC. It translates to CASSPEGEQFF.

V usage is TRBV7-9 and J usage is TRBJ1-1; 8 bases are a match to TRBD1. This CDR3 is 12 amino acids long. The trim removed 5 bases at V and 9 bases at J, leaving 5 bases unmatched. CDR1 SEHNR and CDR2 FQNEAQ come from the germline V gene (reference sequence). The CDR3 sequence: CASSPQGEKAFF. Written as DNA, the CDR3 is TGTGCCAGCAGCCCACAGGGGGAGAAAGCTTTCTTT. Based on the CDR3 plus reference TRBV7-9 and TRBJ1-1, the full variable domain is DTGVSQNPRHKITKRGQNVTFRCDPISEHNRLYWYRQTLGQGPEFLTYFQNEAQLEKSRLLSDRFSAERPKGSFSTLEIQRTEQGDSAMYLCASSPQGEKAFFGQGTRLTVV.

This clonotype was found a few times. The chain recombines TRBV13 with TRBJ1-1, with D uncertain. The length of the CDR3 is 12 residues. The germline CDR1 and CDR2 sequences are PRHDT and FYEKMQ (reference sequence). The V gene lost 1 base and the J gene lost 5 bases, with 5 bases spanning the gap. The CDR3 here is CASSLEETEAFF. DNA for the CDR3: TGTGCCAGCAGCTTAGAGGAAACTGAAGCTTTCTTT.

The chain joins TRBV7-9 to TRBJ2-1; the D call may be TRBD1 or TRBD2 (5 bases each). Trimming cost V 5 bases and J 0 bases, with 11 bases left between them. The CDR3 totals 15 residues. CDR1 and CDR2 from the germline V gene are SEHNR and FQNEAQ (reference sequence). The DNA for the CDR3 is TGTGCCAGCAGCAGGGACGGATTCTCCTACAATGAGCAGTTCTTC. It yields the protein CASSRDGFSYNEQFF.

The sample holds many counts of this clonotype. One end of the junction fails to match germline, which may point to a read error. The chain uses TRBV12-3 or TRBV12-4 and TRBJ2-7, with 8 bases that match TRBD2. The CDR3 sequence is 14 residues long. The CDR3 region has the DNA TGTGCCAGCAGTATAGCGGGAAACTCCTACGAGCAGTACTTC. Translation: CASSIAGNSYEQYF.

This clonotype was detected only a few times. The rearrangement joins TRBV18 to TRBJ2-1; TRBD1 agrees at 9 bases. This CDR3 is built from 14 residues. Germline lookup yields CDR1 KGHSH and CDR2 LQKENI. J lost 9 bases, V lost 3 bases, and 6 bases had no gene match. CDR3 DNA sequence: TGTGCCAGCTCACCGGGACAGGGTGGAGGTGAGCAGTTCTTC. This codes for CASSPGQGGGEQFF. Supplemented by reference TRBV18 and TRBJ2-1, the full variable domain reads NAGVMQNPRHLVRRRGQEARLRCSPMKGHSHVYWYRQLPEEGLKFMVYLQKENIIDESGMPKERFSAEFPKEGPSILRIQQVVRGDSAAYFCASSPGQGGGEQFFGPGTRLTVL.

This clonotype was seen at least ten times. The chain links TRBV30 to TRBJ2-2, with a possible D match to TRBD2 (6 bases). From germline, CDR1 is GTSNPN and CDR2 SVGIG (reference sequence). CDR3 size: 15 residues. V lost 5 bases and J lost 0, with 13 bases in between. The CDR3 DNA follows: TGTGCCTGGCGGTTCGGGGGAGCGAACACCGGGGAGCTGTTTTTT. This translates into CAWRFGGANTGELFF.

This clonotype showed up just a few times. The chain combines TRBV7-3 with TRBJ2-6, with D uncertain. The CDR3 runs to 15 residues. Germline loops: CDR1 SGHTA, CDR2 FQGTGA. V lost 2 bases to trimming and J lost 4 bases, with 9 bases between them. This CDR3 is CASSLSGAGANVLTF. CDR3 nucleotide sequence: TGTGCCAGCAGCTTATCCGGCGCAGGGGCCAACGTCCTGACTTTC.

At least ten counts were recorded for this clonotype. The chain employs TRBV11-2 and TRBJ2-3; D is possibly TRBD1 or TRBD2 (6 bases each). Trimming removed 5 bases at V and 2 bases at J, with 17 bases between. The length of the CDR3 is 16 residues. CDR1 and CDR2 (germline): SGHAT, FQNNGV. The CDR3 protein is CASSLDIGGPTDTQYF. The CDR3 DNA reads TGTGCCAGCAGCCTCGACATCGGGGGCCCCACAGATACGCAGTATTTT.

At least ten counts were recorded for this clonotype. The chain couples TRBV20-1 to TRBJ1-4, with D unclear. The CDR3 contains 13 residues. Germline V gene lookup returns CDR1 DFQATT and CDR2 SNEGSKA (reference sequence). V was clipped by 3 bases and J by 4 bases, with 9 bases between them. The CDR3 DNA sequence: TGCAGTGCTAGGCGCCAGAGTAATGAAAAACTGTTTTTT. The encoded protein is CSARRQSNEKLFF.

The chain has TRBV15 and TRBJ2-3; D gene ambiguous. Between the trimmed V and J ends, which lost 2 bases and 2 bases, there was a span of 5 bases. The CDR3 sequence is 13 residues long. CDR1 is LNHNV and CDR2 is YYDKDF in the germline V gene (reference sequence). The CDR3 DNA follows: TGTGCCACCAGCAGACAGTACACAGATACGCAGTATTTT. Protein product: CATSRQYTDTQYF.

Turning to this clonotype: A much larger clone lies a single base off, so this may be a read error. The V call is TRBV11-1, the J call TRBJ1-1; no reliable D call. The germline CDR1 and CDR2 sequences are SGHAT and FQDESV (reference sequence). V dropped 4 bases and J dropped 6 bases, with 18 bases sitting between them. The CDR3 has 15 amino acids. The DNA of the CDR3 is TGTGCCAGCAGCTCCTACCCGGCGCGTGTCCCTGAAGCTTTCTTT. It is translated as CASSSYPARVPEAFF.